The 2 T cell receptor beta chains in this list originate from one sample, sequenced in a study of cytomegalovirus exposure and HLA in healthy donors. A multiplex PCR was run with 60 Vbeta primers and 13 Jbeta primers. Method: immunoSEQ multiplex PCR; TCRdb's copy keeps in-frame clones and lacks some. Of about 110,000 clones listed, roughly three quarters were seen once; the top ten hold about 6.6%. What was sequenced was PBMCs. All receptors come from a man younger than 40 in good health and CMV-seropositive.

DNA of the CDR3: TGTGCCAGCAGTTACTACCTAGCAAACACCGGGGAGCTGTTTTTT. Amino acid sequence: CASSYYLANTGELFF. The chain uses TRBV6-6 and TRBJ2-2; D might be TRBD2 (5 bases). Looked up from germline, CDR1 is MNHNY and CDR2 is SVGAGI (reference sequence). Trimming took 1 base from V and 2 from J, leaving 8 bases between them. CDR3 size: 15 residues.

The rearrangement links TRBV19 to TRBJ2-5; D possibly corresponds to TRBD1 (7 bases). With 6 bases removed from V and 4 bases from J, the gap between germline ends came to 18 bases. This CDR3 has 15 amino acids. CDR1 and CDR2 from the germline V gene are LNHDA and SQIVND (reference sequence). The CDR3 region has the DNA TGTGCCAGTAGGCAGGGGGGAACATTCGGAGAGACCCAGTACTTC. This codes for CASRQGGTFGETQYF. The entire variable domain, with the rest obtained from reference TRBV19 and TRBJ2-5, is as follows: DGGITQSPKYLFRKEGQNVTLSCEQNLNHDAMYWYRQDPGQGLRLIYYSQIVNDFQKGDIAEGYSVSREKKESFPLTVTSAQKNPTAFYLCASRQGGTFGETQYFGPGTRLLVL.